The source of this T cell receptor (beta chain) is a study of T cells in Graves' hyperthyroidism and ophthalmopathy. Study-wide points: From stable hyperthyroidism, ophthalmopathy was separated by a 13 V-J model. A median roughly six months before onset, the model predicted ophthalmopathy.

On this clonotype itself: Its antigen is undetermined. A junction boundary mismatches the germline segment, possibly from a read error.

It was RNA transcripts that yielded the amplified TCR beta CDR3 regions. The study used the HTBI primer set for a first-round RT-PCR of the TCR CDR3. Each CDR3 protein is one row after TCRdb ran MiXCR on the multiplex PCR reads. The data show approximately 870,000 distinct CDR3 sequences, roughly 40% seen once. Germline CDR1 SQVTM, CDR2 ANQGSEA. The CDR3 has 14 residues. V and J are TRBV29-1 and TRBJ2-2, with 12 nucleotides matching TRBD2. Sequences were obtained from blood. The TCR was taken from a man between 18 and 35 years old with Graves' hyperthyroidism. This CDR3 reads CSVKTSGSAGELLF. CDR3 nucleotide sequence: TGCAGCGTAAAGACTAGCGGGAGTGCCGGGGAGCTGCTTTTT.